The clone carrying this T cell receptor (beta chain) has a handful of counts. TCRdb reprocessed the 5' RACE reads via MiXCR and lists one record per CDR3 protein. The data hold about 43,000 distinct CDR3 sequences, with approximately 10% observed a single time. This CDR3 comprises 11 residues. V gave up 3 bases and J gave up 10 bases, with 9 bases separating them. The germline V gene has CDR1 MNHEY and CDR2 SVGAGI. The sample comes from a study of early T cells in non-severe SARS-CoV-2 infection. This rearrangement joins TRBV6-5 to TRBJ2-5; D gene uncertain. The material sequenced was whole blood. This sequence was found in an adult who was a healthcare worker with PCR-confirmed SARS-CoV-2 infection or an uninfected control (not recorded which). The CDR3 bases are TGTGCCAGCAGTTATCAGGCCCGCCAGTACTTC. It translates to CASSYQARQYF.